This T cell receptor beta chain was sequenced during a study of vaccination and CD4 T cells after COVID-19. The treatment here: approximately nine-day PBMC culture with coronavirus spike peptide pools or control peptides (ViraFEST assay). Prior to the COVID-19 pandemic (2011-2018), the unexposed donor's CD4+ T cells were collected. Cultured CD4+ T cell DNA underwent sequencing with the Oncomine TCR Beta short-read assay. TCRdb reanalysed the PCR reads using MiXCR and keeps one entry per CDR3 protein. The table has several thousand distinct CDR3 sequences, roughly 30% seen once. Germline V CDR1 and CDR2: KGHDR, SFDVKD. CDR3 length: 14 amino acids. V shed 4 bases, J shed 6 bases, and the junction held 3 bases outside the gene matches. This clonotype was counted once. No antigen is known for it.

This sequence joins TRBV24-1 and TRBJ2-1; TRBD1 matches at 9 bases. This TCR was recovered from a human donor in good health. Material for sequencing was CD4+ T cells from blood, cultured in vitro. The CDR3 protein is CATSESDRGNEQFF. The CDR3 coding sequence is TGTGCCACCAGTGAATCGGACAGGGGCAATGAGCAGTTCTTC.